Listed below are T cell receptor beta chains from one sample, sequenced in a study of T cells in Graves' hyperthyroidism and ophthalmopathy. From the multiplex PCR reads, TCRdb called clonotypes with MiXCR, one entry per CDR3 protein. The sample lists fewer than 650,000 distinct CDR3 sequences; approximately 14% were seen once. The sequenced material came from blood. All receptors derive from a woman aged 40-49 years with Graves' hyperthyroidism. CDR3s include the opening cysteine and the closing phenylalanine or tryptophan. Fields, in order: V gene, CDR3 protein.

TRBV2 CASSQGQGRTTEAFF
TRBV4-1 CASSQELGTSNTGELFF
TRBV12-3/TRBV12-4 CASSLLAAAYNEQFF
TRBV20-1 CSATPGLAAEIRKQFF
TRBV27 CASSEDRFYNSPLHF
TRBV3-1 CASSQAGTAYEQYF
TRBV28 CASRPLAGIFYNEQFF
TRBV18 CASSPRDNSYEQYF
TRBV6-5 CASSYWLAGRRSYNEQFF
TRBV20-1 CSATEQGNEQYF
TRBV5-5 CASSHPVQTNTGELFF
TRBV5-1 CASSDRVTDTQYF
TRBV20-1 CSAAGTVYNEQFF
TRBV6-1 CASSSTNEQFF
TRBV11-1 CASSLVRDQETQYF
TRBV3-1 CASSQGLAGGPSETQYF
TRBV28 CASSFGSLGNEQFF
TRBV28 CASSPHRVAGDEQYF
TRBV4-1 CASSQIPTENNEQFF
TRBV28 CASRGGLYEQYF
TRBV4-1 CAGSHSGTGLNSPLHF
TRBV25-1 CASSARLAYNEQFF
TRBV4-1 CASSQDWSGIREQYF
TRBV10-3 CAISGAGGGNEQFF
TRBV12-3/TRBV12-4 CASSLALRAGQQYF
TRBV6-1 CASNANPGQGTYEQYF
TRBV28 CASTSLLANYGYTF
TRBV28 CASSLFSPGVFSGYEQYF
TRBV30 CAWFRDRRREAFF
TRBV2 CASSSRRENEQFF
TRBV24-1 CATSQAGSHNNYGYTF
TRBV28 CASSLRFTYNEQFF
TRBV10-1 CASSDGWSGRANEQFF
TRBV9 CASSVGGISNQPQHF
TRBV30 CAWASPPNVYEQYF
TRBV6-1 CASSSDVYEQYF
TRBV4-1 CASSHQGLAGAPYEQYF
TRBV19 CASSIVAKDQPQHF
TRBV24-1 CATSAHRGNEQFF
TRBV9 CASSVRGTTNEKLFF
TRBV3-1 CASSPPTSGRARFYNEQFF
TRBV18 CASSPRSEGSYNEQFF
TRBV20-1 CSARGTAFYEQYF
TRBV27 CASRLAGKNEQFF
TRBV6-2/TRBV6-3 CASSAENQGAREQFF
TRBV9 CASNLGQGNNEQFF
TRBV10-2 CASKVAGGPGNEQFF
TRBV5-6 CASSLLGTGGAGEAFF
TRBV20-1 CSAGTGSDEQFF
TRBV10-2 CATTKGLLSTDTQYF
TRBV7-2 CASSSGQSREAFF
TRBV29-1 CSVGQATTGEQFF
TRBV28 CASSGAEAGSTEAFF
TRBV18 CASSRALEETQYF
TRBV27 CASSWDLYNEQFF
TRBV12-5 CASGSSGQGGETQYF
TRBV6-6 CASSYSKREITYEQYF
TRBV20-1 CSARVSLSGRARETQYF
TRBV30 CASDRAPGELFF
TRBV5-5 CASSSSPMTGKNIQYF